The sequence of this T cell receptor (beta chain) was determined in a study of cytomegalovirus exposure and HLA in healthy donors. Study-level findings and limits: Donors belonging to an Asian-associated ancestry cluster reportedly showed fewer N-insertions in productive TCRs than the approximately 680-donor mean, according to what a later analysis found. The listing of roughly 160 TCR beta chains classed them as cytomegalovirus-associated.

On this clone: The antigen is unknown.

The CDR3 is 15 amino acids. The junction had 9 bases not matched to a gene; V was cut back by 4 bases and J by 5 bases. CDR1 is SGDLS, CDR2 YYNGEE, per germline. This PCR relied on a set of 60 Vbeta primers and 13 Jbeta primers. Produced via immunoSEQ multiplex PCR; TCRdb's table is partial and in-frame only. The table shows more than 100,000 clones, with 60% to 85% occurring only once. The TCR originated in a man between 45 and 60 years old in good health and CMV-seropositive. The sequenced sample consisted of PBMCs. This chain links TRBV9 with TRBJ2-1; 7 nucleotides agree with TRBD2. CDR3 protein: CASSLDGTIDNEQFF. As DNA, the CDR3 is TGTGCCAGCAGCCTCGACGGGACTATTGACAATGAGCAGTTCTTC.